These T cell receptor beta chains were read from a single sample in a study of blood T cells in healthy people across ages. TCRdb independently ran MiXCR on the 5' RACE reads; one entry per CDR3 protein. The data contain roughly 1 million distinct CDR3 sequences, under 30% of them singletons. The data also belong to a second study, concerning T cells of mothers and their children.

Sequences were obtained from blood. The receptors shown here come from a girl aged 2 to 9 in good health. Both conserved end residues are part of each CDR3. The order of the fields is CDR3 length, J gene, V gene, D gene, clone size, CDR3 protein, CDR3 DNA. The D gene is left open where the match is weak. Size tells how often a clone was seen (once, few, many) or the class of an expanded clone, and some rows leave it out.

cdr3_length: 12
j_call: TRBJ2-7
v_call: TRBV7-9
d_call: .
clone_size: few
cdr3_aa: CASSLQVYEQYF
cdr3_nt: TGTGCCAGCAGCCTACAGGTCTACGAGCAGTACTTC

cdr3_length: 15
j_call: TRBJ2-7
v_call: TRBV2
d_call: .
clone_size: .
cdr3_aa: CASSWRGEISYEQYF
cdr3_nt: TGTGCCAGCTCCTGGAGGGGGGAGATCTCCTACGAGCAGTACTTC

cdr3_length: 16
j_call: TRBJ2-3
v_call: TRBV20-1
d_call: .
clone_size: .
cdr3_aa: CSARDLFEKEGDTQYF
cdr3_nt: TGCAGTGCTAGAGATCTTTTTGAGAAGGAGGGGGATACGCAGTATTTT

cdr3_length: 13
j_call: TRBJ2-7
v_call: TRBV29-1
d_call: TRBD1
clone_size: few
cdr3_aa: CSVSDRDSYEQYF
cdr3_nt: TGCAGCGTGTCAGACAGGGACAGCTACGAGCAGTACTTC

cdr3_length: 13
j_call: TRBJ2-7
v_call: TRBV11-1
d_call: .
clone_size: few
cdr3_aa: CASSLAGQPEQYF
cdr3_nt: TGTGCCAGCAGCTTAGCAGGACAGCCCGAGCAGTACTTC

cdr3_length: 15
j_call: TRBJ2-5
v_call: TRBV10-3
d_call: .
clone_size: few
cdr3_aa: CAISESGDPRETQYF
cdr3_nt: TGTGCCATCAGTGAGTCGGGGGACCCCAGGGAGACCCAGTACTTC

cdr3_length: 15
j_call: TRBJ2-6
v_call: TRBV28
d_call: .
clone_size: .
cdr3_aa: CASSLTVPGANVLTF
cdr3_nt: TGTGCCAGCAGTTTAACCGTTCCTGGGGCCAACGTCCTGACTTTC

cdr3_length: 13
j_call: TRBJ1-2
v_call: TRBV20-1
d_call: TRBD1
clone_size: .
cdr3_aa: CSAGTGGDYGYTF
cdr3_nt: TGCAGTGCCGGGACAGGAGGGGACTATGGCTACACCTTC

cdr3_length: 16
j_call: TRBJ2-5
v_call: TRBV4-3
d_call: TRBD2
clone_size: few
cdr3_aa: CASSQELAPGQETQYF
cdr3_nt: TGCGCCAGCAGCCAAGAACTAGCGCCGGGACAAGAGACCCAGTACTTC

cdr3_length: 15
j_call: TRBJ2-5
v_call: TRBV14
d_call: TRBD2
clone_size: few
cdr3_aa: CASSSWTSGKETQYF
cdr3_nt: TGTGCCAGCAGCTCCTGGACTAGCGGGAAAGAGACCCAGTACTTC

cdr3_length: 16
j_call: TRBJ1-5
v_call: TRBV4-1
d_call: TRBD1
clone_size: .
cdr3_aa: CASSLTGEVSNQPQHF
cdr3_nt: TGCGCCAGCAGCCTTACAGGGGAGGTGAGCAATCAGCCCCAGCATTTT

cdr3_length: 18
j_call: TRBJ1-2
v_call: TRBV7-9
d_call: TRBD1
clone_size: .
cdr3_aa: CASSSFGQDPIASYGYTF
cdr3_nt: TGTGCCAGCAGCTCCTTTGGACAGGACCCGATAGCGTCCTATGGCTACACCTTC

cdr3_length: 15
j_call: TRBJ2-7
v_call: TRBV29-1
d_call: TRBD2
clone_size: .
cdr3_aa: CSVENLAGGAREQYF
cdr3_nt: TGCAGCGTTGAGAACCTAGCGGGGGGAGCTCGCGAGCAGTACTTC

cdr3_length: 16
j_call: TRBJ1-1
v_call: TRBV29-1
d_call: TRBD1
clone_size: .
cdr3_aa: CSVEVPRTGANTEAFF
cdr3_nt: TGCAGCGTTGAAGTTCCTAGGACAGGGGCGAACACTGAAGCTTTCTTT

cdr3_length: 17
j_call: TRBJ2-2
v_call: TRBV20-1
d_call: .
clone_size: .
cdr3_aa: CSARDASGTLNTGELFF
cdr3_nt: TGCAGTGCTAGAGATGCTTCCGGGACTCTGAACACCGGGGAGCTGTTTTTT

cdr3_length: 13
j_call: TRBJ2-7
v_call: TRBV4-1
d_call: .
clone_size: few
cdr3_aa: CASSQLGGGEQYF
cdr3_nt: TGCGCCAGCAGCCAGCTTGGGGGCGGCGAGCAGTACTTC

cdr3_length: 14
j_call: TRBJ1-2
v_call: TRBV7-2
d_call: .
clone_size: .
cdr3_aa: CASSLPGRSYGYTF
cdr3_nt: TGTGCCAGCAGCTTACCAGGGAGGAGCTATGGCTACACCTTC

cdr3_length: 16
j_call: TRBJ2-6
v_call: TRBV2
d_call: .
clone_size: few
cdr3_aa: CASSGSAGLGANVLTF
cdr3_nt: TGTGCCAGCAGTGGGTCCGCGGGGCTCGGGGCCAACGTCCTGACTTTC

cdr3_length: 16
j_call: TRBJ1-6
v_call: TRBV5-1
d_call: TRBD1
clone_size: .
cdr3_aa: CASSLGAGQGNSPLHF
cdr3_nt: TGCGCCAGCAGCTTGGGAGCGGGACAGGGTAATTCACCCCTCCACTTT

cdr3_length: 15
j_call: TRBJ2-7
v_call: TRBV14
d_call: .
clone_size: .
cdr3_aa: CASSQVVGFSYEQYF
cdr3_nt: TGTGCCAGCAGCCAAGTAGTTGGGTTTTCCTACGAGCAGTACTTC

cdr3_length: 14
j_call: TRBJ1-5
v_call: TRBV27
d_call: TRBD1
clone_size: .
cdr3_aa: CASSLGQGSGPQHF
cdr3_nt: TGTGCCAGCAGTTTAGGACAGGGGTCTGGGCCCCAGCATTTT

cdr3_length: 14
j_call: TRBJ1-1
v_call: TRBV11-2
d_call: .
clone_size: few
cdr3_aa: CASSSVRGNTEAFF
cdr3_nt: TGTGCCAGCAGCTCCGTCCGAGGCAACACTGAAGCTTTCTTT

cdr3_length: 15
j_call: TRBJ2-1
v_call: TRBV4-1
d_call: .
clone_size: .
cdr3_aa: CASSQDGPPGDEQFF
cdr3_nt: TGCGCCAGCAGCCAAGACGGGCCCCCGGGGGATGAGCAGTTCTTC

cdr3_length: 15
j_call: TRBJ2-3
v_call: TRBV7-2
d_call: TRBD2
clone_size: .
cdr3_aa: CASRLAGVSTDTQYF
cdr3_nt: TGTGCCAGCAGATTAGCGGGAGTGAGCACAGATACGCAGTATTTT

cdr3_length: 14
j_call: TRBJ1-4
v_call: TRBV3-1
d_call: .
clone_size: .
cdr3_aa: CASTPNRAREELFF
cdr3_nt: TGTGCCAGCACTCCTAACAGGGCTAGGGAAGAACTGTTTTTT

cdr3_length: 14
j_call: TRBJ2-3
v_call: TRBV14
d_call: TRBD2
clone_size: .
cdr3_aa: CASSLAGVSDTQYF
cdr3_nt: TGTGCCAGCAGTCTAGCGGGAGTTTCCGATACGCAGTATTTT

cdr3_length: 16
j_call: TRBJ2-5
v_call: TRBV6-2/TRBV6-3
d_call: .
clone_size: .
cdr3_aa: CASSYAIKPGLSYQYF
cdr3_nt: TGTGCCAGCAGTTACGCAATAAAACCGGGACTCTCCTATCAGTACTTC

cdr3_length: 14
j_call: TRBJ2-5
v_call: TRBV7-3
d_call: .
clone_size: many
cdr3_aa: CASSLTSSRETQYF
cdr3_nt: TGTGCCAGCAGCTTAACTAGCTCCCGAGAGACCCAGTACTTC

cdr3_length: 16
j_call: TRBJ2-3
v_call: TRBV4-1
d_call: TRBD2
clone_size: .
cdr3_aa: CASSQRAGVGADTQYF
cdr3_nt: TGCGCCAGCAGCCAAAGAGCGGGAGTGGGGGCAGATACGCAGTATTTT

cdr3_length: 16
j_call: TRBJ2-1
v_call: TRBV4-3
d_call: TRBD2
clone_size: .
cdr3_aa: CASSQETGGSYNEQFF
cdr3_nt: TGCGCCAGCAGCCAAGAAACGGGGGGATCCTACAATGAGCAGTTCTTC

cdr3_length: 15
j_call: TRBJ1-2
v_call: TRBV9
d_call: TRBD1
clone_size: .
cdr3_aa: CASSVEGTGIYGYTF
cdr3_nt: TGTGCCAGCAGCGTAGAAGGGACAGGGATCTATGGCTACACCTTC

cdr3_length: 13
j_call: TRBJ1-1
v_call: TRBV24-1
d_call: .
clone_size: few
cdr3_aa: CATSDLRGTEAFF
cdr3_nt: TGTGCCACCAGTGATTTGCGGGGCACTGAAGCTTTCTTT

cdr3_length: 12
j_call: TRBJ1-1
v_call: TRBV12-3/TRBV12-4
d_call: .
clone_size: few
cdr3_aa: CASSSWGGKAFF
cdr3_nt: TGTGCCAGCAGTTCATGGGGTGGAAAAGCTTTCTTT

cdr3_length: 15
j_call: TRBJ1-6
v_call: TRBV11-1
d_call: .
clone_size: .
cdr3_aa: CASSLDSGGTSPLHF
cdr3_nt: TGTGCCAGCAGCTTAGACTCCGGGGGAACTTCACCCCTCCACTTT

cdr3_length: 16
j_call: TRBJ2-7
v_call: TRBV28
d_call: TRBD2
clone_size: .
cdr3_aa: CASSSSGAGYSYEQYF
cdr3_nt: TGTGCCAGCAGTTCCTCCGGAGCGGGATACTCCTACGAGCAGTACTTC

cdr3_length: 15
j_call: TRBJ2-1
v_call: TRBV7-2
d_call: TRBD2
clone_size: .
cdr3_aa: CASRGTGTSLNEQFF
cdr3_nt: TGTGCCAGCCGGGGGACCGGGACTAGTCTGAATGAGCAGTTCTTC

cdr3_length: 14
j_call: TRBJ1-2
v_call: TRBV10-3
d_call: .
clone_size: .
cdr3_aa: CAISGTGDGYGYTF
cdr3_nt: TGTGCCATCAGTGGTACGGGGGATGGGTATGGCTACACCTTC

cdr3_length: 15
j_call: TRBJ1-5
v_call: TRBV4-1
d_call: TRBD1
clone_size: few
cdr3_aa: CASTEIQGPNQPQHF
cdr3_nt: TGCGCCAGCACCGAAATACAGGGGCCCAATCAGCCCCAGCATTTT

cdr3_length: 13
j_call: TRBJ2-2
v_call: TRBV2
d_call: .
clone_size: few
cdr3_aa: CASRDPYTGELFF
cdr3_nt: TGTGCCAGCAGAGACCCTTACACCGGGGAGCTGTTTTTT

cdr3_length: 14
j_call: TRBJ2-5
v_call: TRBV7-8
d_call: .
clone_size: .
cdr3_aa: CASSFSATTETQYF
cdr3_nt: TGTGCCAGCAGCTTTTCGGCCACAACAGAGACCCAGTACTTC

cdr3_length: 14
j_call: TRBJ1-3
v_call: TRBV6-5
d_call: TRBD1
clone_size: .
cdr3_aa: CASSYLGTGNTTYF
cdr3_nt: TGTGCCAGCAGTTACCTAGGGACAGGAAACACCACATATTTT

cdr3_length: 16
j_call: TRBJ2-7
v_call: TRBV28
d_call: .
clone_size: .
cdr3_aa: CASSHYPLQRGSEQYF
cdr3_nt: TGTGCCAGCAGTCATTATCCACTCCAACGGGGGTCCGAGCAGTACTTC

cdr3_length: 15
j_call: TRBJ2-1
v_call: TRBV12-3/TRBV12-4
d_call: TRBD1
clone_size: .
cdr3_aa: CASTSPDRVIDEQFF
cdr3_nt: TGTGCCAGCACCTCACCGGACAGGGTTATAGATGAGCAGTTCTTC

cdr3_length: 14
j_call: TRBJ2-7
v_call: TRBV27
d_call: TRBD2
clone_size: .
cdr3_aa: CASTPSGRVYEQYF
cdr3_nt: TGTGCCAGCACGCCCAGCGGGAGGGTCTACGAGCAGTACTTC

cdr3_length: 15
j_call: TRBJ2-1
v_call: TRBV5-1
d_call: TRBD2
clone_size: .
cdr3_aa: CASSLVAGGPIEQFF
cdr3_nt: TGCGCCAGCAGCTTGGTAGCGGGAGGGCCGATTGAGCAGTTCTTC

cdr3_length: 17
j_call: TRBJ2-3
v_call: TRBV28
d_call: TRBD2
clone_size: .
cdr3_aa: CASSPGLAGGYTDTQYF
cdr3_nt: TGTGCCAGCAGTCCAGGACTAGCGGGAGGCTACACAGATACGCAGTATTTT

cdr3_length: 13
j_call: TRBJ2-1
v_call: TRBV10-1
d_call: .
clone_size: few
cdr3_aa: CASSDASWDEQFF
cdr3_nt: TGCGCCAGCAGTGACGCCTCCTGGGATGAGCAGTTCTTC

cdr3_length: 14
j_call: TRBJ2-1
v_call: TRBV4-2
d_call: .
clone_size: few
cdr3_aa: CASSQDGRGDEQFF
cdr3_nt: TGTGCCAGCAGCCAAGATGGGAGGGGGGATGAGCAGTTCTTC

cdr3_length: 18
j_call: TRBJ2-7
v_call: TRBV4-1
d_call: .
clone_size: few
cdr3_aa: CASSQDMLVGSLIDEQYF
cdr3_nt: TGCGCCAGCAGCCAAGATATGTTAGTAGGTTCACTGATCGACGAGCAGTACTTC

cdr3_length: 15
j_call: TRBJ2-7
v_call: TRBV7-9
d_call: .
clone_size: few
cdr3_aa: CASSDQRIGGYEQCF
cdr3_nt: TGTGCCAGCAGCGACCAGAGGATTGGGGGCTACGAGCAGTGCTTC

cdr3_length: 17
j_call: TRBJ2-1
v_call: TRBV9
d_call: .
clone_size: .
cdr3_aa: CASSVDRGAGNYNEQFF
cdr3_nt: TGTGCCAGCAGCGTCGACCGGGGGGCCGGGAACTACAATGAGCAGTTCTTC